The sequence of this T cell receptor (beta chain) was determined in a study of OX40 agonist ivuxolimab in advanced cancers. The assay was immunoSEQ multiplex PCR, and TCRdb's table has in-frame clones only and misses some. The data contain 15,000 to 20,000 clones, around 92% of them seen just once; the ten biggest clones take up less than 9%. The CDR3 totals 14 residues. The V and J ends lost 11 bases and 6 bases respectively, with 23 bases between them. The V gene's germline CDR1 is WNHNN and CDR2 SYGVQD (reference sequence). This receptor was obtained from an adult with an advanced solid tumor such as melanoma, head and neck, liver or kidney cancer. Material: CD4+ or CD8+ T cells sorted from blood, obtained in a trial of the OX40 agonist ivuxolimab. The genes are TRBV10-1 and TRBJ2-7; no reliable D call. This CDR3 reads CAGSGPPQFGEQYF. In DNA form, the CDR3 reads TGCGCCGGCTCGGGTCCCCCTCAATTTGGCGAGCAGTACTTC.